These T cell receptor beta chains were read from a single sample in a study of cytomegalovirus exposure and HLA in healthy donors. TCRdb's table, derived via immunoSEQ multiplex PCR, lists solely in-frame clones and lacks some. Among under 150,000 clones, about three quarters were seen once, and the ten largest hold less than 1.5%. Sequenced: PBMCs. All receptors come from a male donor in good health and CMV-seropositive. Each CDR3 is given without its conserved first and last residue. Each record gives: V gene, J gene, CDR3 protein.

TRBV5-4	TRBJ2-7	ASSPRTSGVDEQY
TRBV19	TRBJ2-3	ASSIEGGFVDTQY
TRBV18	TRBJ1-1	ASSPQAGTGNTEAF
TRBV19	TRBJ1-3	ASSAIHRTGNTIY
TRBV25-1	TRBJ2-2	ASRRQARTGELF
TRBV5-8	TRBJ1-4	ASSQEGGATNEKLF
TRBV7-2	TRBJ1-2	ASSLYREPANYGYT
TRBV28	TRBJ2-7	ASSLGTRNYEQY
TRBV7-9	TRBJ2-3	ASSSGLAGGADTQY
TRBV21-1	TRBJ2-7	ASSLKRGSGYEQY
TRBV19	TRBJ2-5	ASSIDGTKNVQETQY
TRBV7-3	TRBJ2-3	ASSLTGGGTDTQY
TRBV28	TRBJ2-1	ASSIPAGGHVSSYNEQF
TRBV9	TRBJ2-3	ASSVGQPTDTQY
TRBV6-5	TRBJ1-6	ASRLQGAGSPLH
TRBV9	TRBJ2-1	ASSVEVGLAGGSYNEQF
TRBV21-1	TRBJ1-4	ASPKEKLF
TRBV9	TRBJ2-2	ASSKPGQGNTGELF
TRBV7-9	TRBJ2-7	ASSSPVDRAYEQY
TRBV7-3	TRBJ1-1	ASSSPDRAATEAF
TRBV6-1	TRBJ2-7	ASSEASSYEQY
TRBV7-2	TRBJ2-3	ASSLVAGGTDTQY
TRBV11-2	TRBJ1-2	ASSLEIVPYGYT
TRBV5-1	TRBJ2-7	ASSGGLAGDSSYEQY
TRBV5-5	TRBJ2-7	ASSLSGDEQY
TRBV6-6	TRBJ1-4	ASRPGIATNEKLF
TRBV7-9	TRBJ2-3	ASSLGIAETSTDTQY
TRBV4-1	TRBJ1-1	ASSQPRRGNTEAF
TRBV2	TRBJ1-5	ASSGDNYSNQPQH
TRBV4-3	TRBJ2-3	ASSLHRGTDTQY
TRBV10-3	TRBJ2-7	AISGASQSSYEQY
TRBV7-8	TRBJ1-1	ASSLAPGQFTEAF
TRBV30	TRBJ2-7	AWSDGRLAVSYEQY
TRBV5-1	TRBJ2-5	ASSPELGSEY
TRBV7-3	TRBJ2-2	ASGPLWDRGNTGELF
TRBV28	TRBJ2-7	ASTPRTGGTYEQY
TRBV2	TRBJ2-5	ASSVLAGGQETQY
TRBV13	TRBJ2-2	ASSHRDRGLTGELF
TRBV11-2	TRBJ2-1	ASSLAVTVDNEQF
TRBV6-5	TRBJ1-6	ASNFRDKASPLH
TRBV29-1	TRBJ2-1	SVVLSGTEEQF
TRBV4-3	TRBJ2-2	ASSRWTVGNTGELF
TRBV2	TRBJ1-1	ASRTLNTEAF
TRBV18	TRBJ2-2	ASSPGQDANTGELF
TRBV28	TRBJ2-2	ASSPGLAGVGTGELF
TRBV27	TRBJ1-4	ASSLAGYEGEKLF
TRBV15	TRBJ1-3	ATSRAGTGDGNTIY
TRBV18	TRBJ1-4	ASSTYRGHNEKLF
TRBV5-1	TRBJ1-1	ASSTVGGGALTNTEAF
TRBV18	TRBJ2-7	ASSPVGGSDSYEQY
TRBV7-3	TRBJ1-2	ASSSSTGRNGYT
TRBV9	TRBJ1-3	ASSVGRGDGNTIY
TRBV11-2	TRBJ1-4	ASSLKGGGTNEKLF
TRBV6-1	TRBJ2-1	ASSELLAGRQF
TRBV5-1	TRBJ2-1	ASSATSGPYNEQF
TRBV2	TRBJ1-5	ASGGAGERNQPQH
TRBV19	TRBJ2-7	ASTSRMSPYEQY